The 18 T cell receptor beta chains presented below share a single source sample, sequenced in a study of regulatory T cells in long-lasting Graves disease. Specified time point: newly diagnosed GD, antithyroid drugs for less than 3 months. TCR sequences were obtained from RNA taken from PBMCs. Relying on iRepertoire HTBI primers and Arm-PCR of CDR3 regions, the team built TCR beta libraries. One entry per CDR3 protein results from TCRdb running MiXCR on the multiplex PCR reads. In the table there are about 620,000 distinct CDR3 sequences, about 16% of which are singletons. These data also featured in a second study, about T cells in Graves' hyperthyroidism and ophthalmopathy.

This sample comprised peripheral blood mononuclear cells (PBMCs), obtained at new diagnosis, from a patient treated with antithyroid drugs. The receptors derive from a woman under 40 with Graves disease.

The CDR3 DNA reads as TGTGCCAGCAGCTGGGACCTTAATTCACCCCTCCACTTT. Protein: CASSWDLNSPLHF. The chain couples TRBV7-9 to TRBJ1-6; D perhaps matches TRBD1 (5 bases). The CDR3 consists of 13 residues. The germline V gene has CDR1 SEHNR and CDR2 FQNEAQ (reference sequence). V was pared by 4 bases and J by 6 bases, with 7 bases between.

This clonotype was observed at least ten times. The chain joins TRBV28 to TRBJ2-7; D unclear. V was clipped by 1 base and J by 0 bases, with 1 base between them. This CDR3 is built from 12 residues. Germline CDR1 is MDHEN and CDR2 is SYDVKM. CDR3 loop: CASSLFSYEQYF. In DNA form, the CDR3 reads TGTGCCAGCAGTTTATTCTCCTACGAGCAGTACTTC.

The chain recombines TRBV5-4 with TRBJ2-7; D is unclear. CDR1 and CDR2 from the germline V gene are SGHNT and YYREEE (reference sequence). CDR3 length equals 15 residues. The V end lost 0 bases, the J end lost 7 bases, and 17 bases lay between the germline ends. The CDR3 DNA reads as TGTGCCAGCAGCTTGGCCGGCCGACCCCCGGGTGAGCAGTACTTC. As protein: CASSLAGRPPGEQYF. Drawing the rest from reference TRBV5-4 and TRBJ2-7, the complete variable domain is ETGVTQSPTHLIKTRGQQVTLRCSSQSGHNTVSWYQQALGQGPQFIFQYYREEENGRGNFPPRFSGLQFPNYSSELNVNALELDDSALYLCASSLAGRPPGEQYFGPGTRLTVT.

This clonotype was seen only a few times. The rearrangement joins TRBV28 to TRBJ1-2; D not resolved. V lost 6 bases and J lost 6, with 14 bases in between. The CDR3 totals 13 residues. Germline V CDR1 and CDR2: MDHEN, SYDVKM. The CDR3 DNA reads as TGTGCCAGCAGGAGGGCCCCGAATAATGGCTACACCTTC. This translates into CASRRAPNNGYTF.

This clonotype appeared a few times. Germline and junction disagree at one end, which may indicate a read error. This chain links TRBV2 with TRBJ2-7; D is unclear. The CDR3 length is 16 residues. Germline CDR1 reads SNHLY; CDR2 reads FYNNEI. The CDR3 DNA is TGTGCCAGCAGTGATTACCCCCCGGTTGTCTCCCACGAGCAGTACTTC. Protein product: CASSDYPPVVSHEQYF.

This clonotype showed up many times. The CDR3 region has the DNA TGTGCCAGCAGTCCCGAGCGGGGGACGAAAGCCTACAATGAGCAGTTCTTC. It codes for CASSPERGTKAYNEQFF. This chain connects TRBV12-3 or TRBV12-4 to TRBJ2-1; TRBD2 aligns across 8 bases. J lost 2 bases, V lost 5 bases, and 11 bases had no gene match. This CDR3 has 17 residues.

This clonotype was seen at least ten times. A read error may produce the germline difference seen at one junction end. The CDR3 bases are TGCGCCAGCAGCTTCCCCGGGGAGCTGTTTTTT. Amino acids: CASSFPGELFF. The chain has TRBV12-3 or TRBV12-4 and TRBJ2-2; D uncertain. The CDR3 has 11 residues.

The chain is built from TRBV12-3 or TRBV12-4 and TRBJ2-2; TRBD2 agrees at 9 bases. With 8 bases clipped from V and 9 bases from J, the junction kept 10 bases outside the gene matches. This CDR3 has 14 residues. The CDR3 bases are TGTGCCAGCTTGGCGGGAGGGCCGCCGAGGGAGCTGTTTTTT. Encoded protein: CASLAGGPPRELFF.

V is TRBV13 and J is TRBJ2-7, with D uncertain. The CDR3 has 13 residues. Germline CDR1 and CDR2: PRHDT and FYEKMQ (reference sequence). The V end was cut by 5 bases, the J end by 0 bases, with 8 bases between. In DNA form, the CDR3 reads TGTGCCAGCAGCACGTTCGGCTCCTACGAGCAGTACTTC. Encoded protein: CASSTFGSYEQYF. Drawing the rest from reference TRBV13 and TRBJ2-7, the complete variable domain is AAGVIQSPRHLIKEKRETATLKCYPIPRHDTVYWYQQGPGQDPQFLISFYEKMQSDKGSIPDRFSAQQFSDYHSELNMSSLELGDSALYFCASSTFGSYEQYFGPGTRLTVT.

Regarding this clonotype: With a much larger clone just one base away, this may be a read error. The chain uses TRBV30 and TRBJ1-5; TRBD1 is a possible D gene (5 bases). V lost 5 bases and J lost 4, with 12 bases in between. Germline values: CDR1 GTSNPN, CDR2 SVGIG (reference sequence). The length of the CDR3 is 13 residues. DNA of the CDR3: TGTGCCTGGTCTAATGGGGGGAATCAGCCCCAGCATTTT. Translation gives CAWSNGGNQPQHF.

This clonotype was recorded at least ten times. V is TRBV6-5 and J is TRBJ1-2, with D possibly TRBD1 on 5 matching bases. Trimming stripped 0 bases from V and 8 bases from J, with 13 bases between. Per the germline V gene, CDR1 is MNHEY and CDR2 is SVGAGI. This CDR3 has 14 amino acids. DNA of the CDR3: TGTGCCAGCAGTTACTCGATCAGGGCCGGCGGCTACACCTTC. Protein: CASSYSIRAGGYTF.

There are many counts of this clonotype. The chain uses TRBV28 and TRBJ1-1, with unresolved D. Germline V gene sequence: CDR1 MDHEN, CDR2 SYDVKM. The CDR3 loop spans 17 amino acids. Trimming cost V 1 base and J 1 base, with 16 bases left between them. CDR3 region: CASSLFEVFGRNTEAFF. Here the CDR3 DNA reads TGTGCCAGCAGTTTATTCGAAGTCTTTGGGAGGAACACTGAAGCTTTCTTT.

The rearrangement joins TRBV4-1 to TRBJ2-3, with 11 nucleotides matching TRBD2. The ends lost 1 base at V and 7 bases at J; junction bases unmatched: 7. The V gene's germline CDR1 is MGHRA and CDR2 YSYEKL. The CDR3 spans 16 residues. The CDR3 DNA follows: TGCGCCAGCAGCCAAGTCGCACTAGCGGGAGCGAATACGCAGTATTTT. This encodes CASSQVALAGANTQYF.

The CDR3 region has the DNA TGTGCCAGCAGTTATGGGACTAGCGGTTGGAACAGGGAGCTGTTTTTT. Protein sequence: CASSYGTSGWNRELFF. V usage is TRBV6-5 and J usage is TRBJ2-2, with 11 bases identical to TRBD2. This CDR3 has 16 amino acids. The V gene's germline CDR1 is MNHEY and CDR2 SVGAGI. Trimming cost V 3 bases and J 9 bases; bases outside gene matches: 9.

This clonotype was counted only a few times. V usage is TRBV7-9 and J usage is TRBJ2-3; tentative D call: TRBD1 (6 bases). This CDR3 spans 13 amino acids. Germline V gene data show CDR1 as SEHNR and CDR2 as FQNEAQ (reference sequence). The ends were cut back, 3 bases at V and 6 bases at J, with 10 bases in the middle. The CDR3: CASSFVDRDTQYF. The CDR3, as DNA: TGTGCCAGCAGCTTCGTAGACAGGGATACGCAGTATTTT.

This clonotype was seen many times. The V gene is TRBV28, the J gene TRBJ2-1; 13 bases map to TRBD2. Germline trimming cut 4 bases from V and 3 bases from J; bases unmatched to any gene: 3. The germline CDR1 and CDR2 sequences are MDHEN and SYDVKM. The CDR3 totals 16 residues. The CDR3 coding sequence is TGTGCCAGCAGTTCCTGGACTAGCGGGAGCTACAATGAGCAGTTCTTC. This gives the protein CASSSWTSGSYNEQFF.

This clonotype was counted between two and nine times. The gene calls are TRBV30 and TRBJ2-5; 8 bases line up with TRBD1. The CDR3 is 13 amino acids. Germline V gives CDR1 GTSNPN, CDR2 SVGIG (reference sequence). The ends lost 1 base at V and 2 bases at J; junction bases unmatched: 0. CDR3 DNA: TGTGCCTGGAGTGGGACAGGGCAAGAGACCCAGTACTTC. It specifies CAWSGTGQETQYF.

This clonotype has more than one count but fewer than ten. The chain recombines TRBV5-1 with TRBJ1-4, with D uncertain. Trimming cost V 1 base and J 8 bases, with 12 bases left between them. Germline V CDR1 and CDR2: SGHRS, YFSETQ. This CDR3 has 14 amino acids. CDR3 sequence reads: CASSLFGLEEKLFF. In DNA form, the CDR3 reads TGCGCCAGCAGCTTGTTCGGGTTAGAGGAAAAACTGTTTTTT. The full variable domain, completed using reference TRBV5-1 and TRBJ1-4, is KAGVTQTPRYLIKTRGQQVTLSCSPISGHRSVSWYQQTPGQGLQFLFEYFSETQRNKGNFPGRFSGRQFSNSRSEMNVSTLELGDSALYLCASSLFGLEEKLFFGSGTQLSVL.